The 4 T cell receptor beta chains reported below all come from one sample, sequenced in a study of identical twins (dated by TCRdb to about 2016). Libraries were constructed by 5' RACE. This sample was sequenced with an Illumina HiSeq 2000. In TCRdb, the public reads were trimmed at Q25 with fastp and aligned with MiXCR, with productive beta chains retained. Rows with one shared CDR3 protein collapse into an entry with the most common genes and DNA. This sample gives roughly 1,500,000 distinct CDR3 sequences in total; around 29% of them show up just once. Over 0.25% of the sample is taken by the ten largest. The sequenced sample was cord blood. The receptor set was obtained from a newborn girl in good health.

The genes are TRBV4-2 and TRBJ2-1; 11 nucleotides line up with TRBD2. The CDR3 extends over 19 amino acids. The V segment lost 1 base and the J segment 10 bases; nucleotides outside the gene matches: 18. Germline V gives CDR1 LGHNA, CDR2 YNFKEQ. CDR3 in amino acids: CASSQVPLSPTSGMPEQFF. CDR3 coding DNA: TGTGCCAGCAGCCAAGTCCCCTTAAGTCCGACTAGCGGGATGCCCGAGCAGTTCTTC.

This clonotype was seen a handful of times. V and J are TRBV20-1 and TRBJ2-3; D may be TRBD2 (6 bases). Per the germline V gene, CDR1 is DFQATT and CDR2 is SNEGSKA (reference sequence). The V gene lost 3 bases and the J gene lost 3 bases, with 16 bases spanning the gap. The CDR3 spans 15 residues. The chain's CDR3 is CSASLRTIGTDTQYF. In DNA, the CDR3 is TGCAGTGCTAGCCTTCGGACTATCGGTACAGATACGCAGTATTTT.

The chain combines TRBV24-1 with TRBJ2-3, with a possible D match to TRBD2 (6 bases). The CDR3 length is 13 residues. In germline, CDR1 is KGHDR, CDR2 SFDVKD. The ends were cut back, 2 bases at V and 8 bases at J, with 10 bases in the middle. CDR3 bases: TGTGCCACCAGTGATTCCACAGCGGGTACGCAGTATTTT. Translating it yields CATSDSTAGTQYF.

The chain links TRBV7-8 to TRBJ2-3; unclear D gene. There are 15 residues in the CDR3. Germline V gene sequence: CDR1 SGHVS, CDR2 FQNEAQ. Between the trimmed V and J ends, which lost 6 bases and 0 bases, there was a span of 13 bases. The CDR3 here is CASSREEPSTDTQYF. CDR3 nucleotide sequence: TGTGCCAGCAGTCGCGAGGAGCCGAGCACAGATACGCAGTATTTT.